Listed below are T cell receptor beta chains from one sample, sequenced in a study of spatial heterogeneity in lung cancer. TCRdb redid the calling of the 5' RACE reads with MiXCR, one entry per CDR3 protein. The data contain 9,000 to 13,000 distinct CDR3 sequences, 9.5% to 15% of them singletons. This material consisted of lung tumor tissue, taken at surgery. These receptors were obtained from a male donor with early-stage non-small cell lung cancer. CDR3s include the opening cysteine and the closing phenylalanine or tryptophan. The order of the fields is V gene, clone size, J gene, CDR3 protein. The listing skips clone size in some rows; elsewhere it reads once, few, many or a size class.

TRBV11-3	medium-sized	TRBJ1-5	CASSLDFGQPQHF
TRBV7-3	many	TRBJ2-5	CASSTGQHNQETQYF
TRBV2	many	TRBJ2-3	CASRREGVGTDTQYF
TRBV4-1	NA	TRBJ2-6	CASSHLGLADPSGANVLTF
TRBV27	many	TRBJ2-2	CASSLLLGTGELFF
TRBV7-8	many	TRBJ2-2	CASTRGSRGTGELFF
TRBV4-2	NA	TRBJ2-6	CASSQDDRSGTNVLTF
TRBV24-1	NA	TRBJ2-3	CATSHPSADTQYF
TRBV20-1	many	TRBJ1-2	CSARVAGINYGYTF
TRBV27	NA	TRBJ1-6	CASSFATGGQGLNSPLHF
TRBV7-2	many	TRBJ1-1	CASSTQGRGTEAFF
TRBV19	few	TRBJ2-7	CASSRQGSSYEQYF
TRBV7-3	NA	TRBJ2-1	CASSFARGSSYNEQFF
TRBV30	few	TRBJ2-6	CACSPTRSGANVLTF
TRBV10-3	many	TRBJ2-5	CAVGQGAAETQYF
TRBV12-3/TRBV12-4	few	TRBJ2-2	CASMRGRTGELFF
TRBV5-1	few	TRBJ1-6	CASSLAVSRNSPLHF
TRBV4-2	many	TRBJ1-2	CASQGRYGYTF
TRBV12-3/TRBV12-4	few	TRBJ2-6	CASSRTGSGANVLTF
TRBV20-1	medium-sized	TRBJ2-7	CSARKDYEQYF
TRBV29-1	many	TRBJ1-1	CSAGQSNTEAFF
TRBV6-5	many	TRBJ1-1	CASTLGGRTEAFF
TRBV7-6	many	TRBJ1-6	CASSLGQGDSPLHF
TRBV7-9	many	TRBJ2-2	CAWQWYNTGELFF
TRBV12-3/TRBV12-4	medium-sized	TRBJ2-7	CASRAGTLNVEQYF
TRBV7-3	many	TRBJ2-2	CASSSSTSSGGELFF
TRBV4-2	NA	TRBJ1-3	CASSNTGRGNTIYF
TRBV29-1	medium-sized	TRBJ2-1	CSVEGVADSSYNEQFF
TRBV28	many	TRBJ2-7	CASNRGYSYEQYF
TRBV12-3/TRBV12-4	many	TRBJ2-2	CASSRKVGAEAGELFF
TRBV18	many	TRBJ1-4	CASSADLGIWNEKLFF
TRBV30	many	TRBJ2-2	CAWRGEGNTGELFF
TRBV6-6	medium-sized	TRBJ2-1	CASRAGESYNEQFF
TRBV7-2	many	TRBJ2-1	CASSFPGNYNEQFF
TRBV7-2	NA	TRBJ1-6	CASSAGLGSSPLHF
TRBV28	many	TRBJ1-1	CASSSGENTEAFF
TRBV2	many	TRBJ2-5	CASSPTRAQETQYF
TRBV6-5	many	TRBJ2-7	CASSRGGAVYEQYF
TRBV28	medium-sized	TRBJ2-5	CASSSPTSGLQETQYF
TRBV6-2/TRBV6-3	NA	TRBJ2-1	CASSFVHSSYNEQFF
TRBV27	NA	TRBJ1-6	CASSGTVHNSPLHF
TRBV20-1	medium-sized	TRBJ2-1	CSAHGLAGALEQFF
TRBV10-3	medium-sized	TRBJ1-3	CAISDSTRGLSGNTIYF
TRBV11-1	medium-sized	TRBJ1-2	CASSADRDGYTF
TRBV12-3/TRBV12-4	many	TRBJ1-2	CASSSRQGIDGYTF
TRBV20-1	few	TRBJ1-5	CSASAQGGTLYSNQSQHF
TRBV24-1	many	TRBJ2-2	CATSERSGELFF
TRBV4-2	few	TRBJ2-4	CASRASGGGLNKNIQYF
TRBV28	many	TRBJ1-1	CASSTTDRGAFF
TRBV3-1	medium-sized	TRBJ1-6	CASSQDHGASNSPLHF
TRBV5-1	many	TRBJ1-1	CASSSGQGANTEAFF
TRBV6-2/TRBV6-3	many	TRBJ2-6	CASSLSPLSGANVLTF
TRBV4-1	medium-sized	TRBJ1-1	CASSPSDRGMNTEAFF
TRBV5-1	medium-sized	TRBJ1-5	CASSLGGTGGSWQPQHF
TRBV27	medium-sized	TRBJ1-6	CASSSPGQGGRLGSPLHF
TRBV12-3/TRBV12-4	many	TRBJ1-1	CASSLYRQNTEAFF